This TCR beta chain was retrieved from a study of control samples from healthy donors and cancer patients. Assay: immunoSEQ multiplex PCR; the TCRdb copy retains only in-frame clones and omits some. The sample shows under 130,000 clones, 80% to 90% of them seen only once. The receptor was isolated from a man aged 55-75 years with lung cancer. Material for sequencing was PBMCs.

This chain's CDR3 is CASSTGRNYNEQFF. The CDR3 DNA reads as TGTGCCAGCAGTACGGGACGGAATTACAATGAGCAGTTCTTC. The rearrangement links TRBV6-6 to TRBJ2-1, with D tentatively TRBD1 or TRBD2 (5 bases each). Germline CDR1 is MNHNY and CDR2 is SVGAGI (reference sequence). This CDR3 region has 14 residues. Trimming took off 5 bases at V and 4 bases at J, with 12 bases between the two ends.